This T cell receptor beta chain stems from a study of molecular identifiers for immune sequencing clone quantification. Libraries of naive CD8 cells were prepared from about 20,000 to 1,000,000 sorted cells using 10%, 30% or 50% RNA. Bulk libraries came from a prior protocol with listed TCR primers. Each CDR3 protein gets one entry after TCRdb re-called the PCR reads with MiXCR. The table has 300,000 to 400,000 distinct CDR3 sequences, roughly a fifth seen once; the top ten hold roughly 0.86%. Study-wide results and caveats: A single cell's spiked Jurkat TCR RNA was reportedly detectable among 950,000 to 1,000,000 naive cells.

Note on this clonotype: Its antigen remains unknown. A much bigger clone sits one base away, suggesting this may be a read error.

The CDR3 has 15 residues. The ends lost 1 base at V and 3 bases at J; junction bases unmatched: 4. The germline CDR1 and CDR2 sequences are SGHRS and YFSETQ. The specimen sequenced was naive CD8+ T cells from blood, with Jurkat cell RNA spiked in. Noted subset: FACS-sorted CD8+CD4-CCR7+CD45RA+ naive T cells. The TCR comes from a human donor in good health. Some libraries in this study had Jurkat cell RNA spiked in. The chain uses TRBV5-1 and TRBJ2-3; 8 nucleotides match TRBD1. The CDR3 coding sequence is TGCGCCAGCAGCTTGAGCACAGGGGGGACAGATACGCAGTATTTT. This encodes CASSLSTGGTDTQYF.